Many counts were recorded for the clone carrying this TCR beta chain. What it binds is not known. Amplification of TCR beta CDR3 regions was performed using RNA transcripts as template. Researchers ran a first-round RT-PCR on the TCR CDR3 using the HTBI primer set. Each CDR3 protein is one row after TCRdb ran MiXCR on the multiplex PCR reads. The repertoire holds 600,000 to 700,000 distinct CDR3 sequences, with just under 45% as singletons. The V gene end was trimmed by 3 bases and the J gene end by 1 base; junction bases not matched to a gene: 5. The CDR3 sequence is 15 residues long. Looked up from germline, CDR1 is ENHRY and CDR2 is SYGVKD. These data come from a study of T cells in Graves' hyperthyroidism and ophthalmopathy. General study results and limits: Researchers found most expanded thyroid clonotypes above 0.001 in blood as well.

The chain joins TRBV10-3 to TRBJ1-1, with 7 bases fitting TRBD1. Sequenced: peripheral blood or thyroid tissue (not recorded which). This TCR came from an adult man with Graves' disease, either hyperthyroidism or ophthalmopathy (not recorded which). CDR3 protein: CAISDRAGGNTEAFF. In DNA, the CDR3 is TGTGCCATCAGTGATCGAGCAGGGGGGAACACTGAAGCTTTCTTT.